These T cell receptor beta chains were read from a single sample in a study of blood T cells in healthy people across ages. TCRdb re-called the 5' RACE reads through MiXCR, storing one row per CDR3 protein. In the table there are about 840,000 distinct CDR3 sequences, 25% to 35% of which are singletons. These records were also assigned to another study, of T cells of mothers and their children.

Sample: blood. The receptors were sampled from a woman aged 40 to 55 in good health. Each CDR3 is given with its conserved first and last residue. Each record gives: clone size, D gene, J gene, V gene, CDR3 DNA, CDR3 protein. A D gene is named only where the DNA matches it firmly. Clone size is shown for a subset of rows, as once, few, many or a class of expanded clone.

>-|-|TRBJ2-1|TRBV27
TGTGCCAGCACGGCGACTCGGCCGGCCAATGAGCAGTTCTTC
CASTATRPANEQFF
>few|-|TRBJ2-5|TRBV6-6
TGTGCCACCGCGGGGCAGGGGGGACAAGAGACCCAGTACTTC
CATAGQGGQETQYF
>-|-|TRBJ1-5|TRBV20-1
TGCAGTGCTAGAGACACCCATAGCAATCAGCCCCAGCATTTT
CSARDTHSNQPQHF
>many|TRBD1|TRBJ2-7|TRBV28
TGTGCCAGCAGTTTCGAGCCAGGGGGTATACGGGTGCAGTACTTC
CASSFEPGGIRVQYF
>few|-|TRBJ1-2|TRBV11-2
TGTGCCAGCAGCCCCACCTCGGGGTTCTATGGCTACACCTTC
CASSPTSGFYGYTF
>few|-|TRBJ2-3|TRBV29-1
TGCAGCGTTGAAGGGGCGGCGAGAAGCACAGATACGCAGTATTTT
CSVEGAARSTDTQYF
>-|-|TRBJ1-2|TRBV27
TGTGCCAGCAGTTTAGGGGTCGCCTATGGCTACACCTTC
CASSLGVAYGYTF
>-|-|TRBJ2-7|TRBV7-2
TGTGCCAGCAGTCGATACGGGGGCTCCTACAATGAGCAGTACTTC
CASSRYGGSYNEQYF
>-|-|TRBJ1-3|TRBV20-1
TGCAGTGCTCCTGATCGCTGGGGTACTGGAAACACCATATATTTT
CSAPDRWGTGNTIYF
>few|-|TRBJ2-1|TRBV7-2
TGTGCCAGCAGCTTAGAAAGCGCCTCCTACAATGAGCAGTTCTTC
CASSLESASYNEQFF